These 8 T cell receptor beta chains were sequenced from one sample in a study of cytomegalovirus exposure and HLA in healthy donors. Vbeta (60) and Jbeta (13) primers were used in the PCR. Measured with immunoSEQ multiplex PCR; TCRdb has only the in-frame clones, and not every one. Counted here are approximately 140,000 clones, 80% occurring once; the ten biggest clones make up approximately 6.2%. Sequenced sample: PBMCs. The receptors were sampled from a man aged 35 to 55 in good health and CMV-seropositive.

The chain links TRBV5-1 to TRBJ2-3, with TRBD2 identical over 11 bases. This CDR3 has 14 residues. V lost 7 bases to trimming and J lost 6 bases; unmatched junction nucleotides: 7. CDR1 SGHRS and CDR2 YFSETQ come from the germline V gene. CDR3 residues: CASGLAGDPDTQYF. The CDR3 DNA reads TGCGCCAGCGGACTAGCGGGCGACCCCGATACGCAGTATTTT.

V is TRBV29-1 and J is TRBJ1-1; unclear D gene. This CDR3 is built from 13 residues. Germline values: CDR1 SQVTM, CDR2 ANQGSEA. With 8 bases removed from V and 5 bases from J, the gap between germline ends came to 18 bases. Here the CDR3 reads CSSTNSGKTEAFF. Written as DNA, the CDR3 is TGCAGCTCAACTAACTCGGGGAAGACTGAAGCTTTCTTT. Using reference TRBV29-1 and TRBJ1-1 for the parts outside the CDR3, the full variable domain is SAVISQKPSRDICQRGTSLTIQCQVDSQVTMMFWYRQQPGQSLTLIATANQGSEATYESGFVIDKFPISRPNLTFSTLTVSNMSPEDSSIYLCSSTNSGKTEAFFGQGTRLTVV.

Here the CDR3 DNA reads TGCAGCGTTATTAGCGGGACGACCGGGGAGCTGTTTTTT. This sequence encodes CSVISGTTGELFF. The V call is TRBV29-1, the J call TRBJ2-2; 8 bases fit TRBD2. The CDR3 covers 13 residues. V was clipped by 5 bases and J by 5 bases; unmatched bases: 4. Germline assignment: CDR1 SQVTM and CDR2 ANQGSEA.

The V call is TRBV28, the J call TRBJ2-2; 10 bases line up with TRBD1. J gave up 5 bases and V 5 bases, and 8 bases lay outside the gene matches. The CDR3 totals 16 residues. Germline loops: CDR1 MDHEN, CDR2 SYDVKM. The CDR3 DNA sequence: TGTGCCAGCAGTCTCGGACAGGGGGGGCGGACCGGGGAGCTGTTTTTT. Its protein product is CASSLGQGGRTGELFF.

This chain uses TRBV29-1 with TRBJ2-7, with 9 bases identical to TRBD1. The CDR3 runs 13 residues. From germline, CDR1 is SQVTM and CDR2 ANQGSEA. V gave up 4 bases and J gave up 4 bases; unmatched junction bases: 5. The CDR3 here is CSVARTGDYEQYF. CDR3 sequence (DNA): TGCAGCGTTGCCCGGACAGGGGATTACGAGCAGTACTTC.

The chain employs TRBV6-6 and TRBJ2-2; TRBD1 aligns across 9 bases. From germline, CDR1 is MNHNY and CDR2 SVGAGI (reference sequence). The ends lost 6 bases at V and 6 bases at J; junction bases unmatched: 8. This CDR3 comprises 15 residues. CDR3 sequence (DNA): TGTGCCAGCAGCCTCGGACAGGGGATGGCCGGGGAGCTGTTTTTT. Protein sequence: CASSLGQGMAGELFF.

This rearrangement joins TRBV19 to TRBJ2-7; 9 nucleotides match TRBD1. Germline V gene lookup returns CDR1 LNHDA and CDR2 SQIVND (reference sequence). The length of the CDR3 is 15 residues. V was clipped by 6 bases and J by 3 bases; unmatched bases: 9. The CDR3 spells CASRGSGQGYYEQYF. CDR3 nucleotide sequence: TGTGCCAGTAGGGGATCCGGACAGGGGTACTACGAGCAGTACTTC.

The chain recombines TRBV5-4 with TRBJ2-6, with 9 bases lining up with TRBD1. Germline V gene sequence: CDR1 SGHNT, CDR2 YYREEE (reference sequence). J was trimmed by 4 bases and V by 3 bases; bases with no gene match: 8. The CDR3 spans 17 residues. The CDR3 loop reads CASSSGTGFRGANVLTF. The CDR3, as DNA: TGTGCCAGCAGCTCCGGGACAGGGTTTCGGGGGGCCAACGTCCTGACTTTC.